Sequencing of this T cell receptor beta chain was carried out in a study of regulatory T cells in long-lasting Graves disease. Study-wide findings and caveats: Favored usage of TRBV28, TRBJ1-2 and TRBJ2-5 was recorded in persistent disease. Researchers reported studying only peripheral blood, not thyroid tissue.

With regard to this clonotype: Its antigen is undetermined.

Time point described: newly diagnosed GD, antithyroid drugs for less than 3 months. The TCR library used RNA extracted from PBMCs. As a group, patients came from one endocrinology department in Xi'an, China. This CDR3 is built from 13 residues. Germline V gene data show CDR1 as LNHDA and CDR2 as SQIVND (reference sequence). V was shortened by 7 bases and J by 6 bases, with 13 bases between the two germline ends. For TCR beta, libraries came from iRepertoire HTBI primers and Arm-PCR of CDR3 regions. MiXCR, run by TCRdb on the multiplex PCR reads, gives a single entry per CDR3 protein. This table has roughly 350,000 distinct CDR3 sequences, 16% appearing once. The same sample was also used in a study of T cells in Graves' hyperthyroidism and ophthalmopathy. As that report states: Expanded thyroid clonotypes (above 0.001) were mostly also found in blood.

The clonotype originates from a man aged 35 to 55 with Graves disease. The rearrangement links TRBV19 to TRBJ1-5, with D perhaps TRBD1 (6 bases). The sequenced sample was peripheral blood mononuclear cells (PBMCs), obtained at new diagnosis, from a patient treated with antithyroid drugs. Here the CDR3 reads CASKGRGAQPQHF. The DNA of the CDR3 is TGTGCCAGTAAGGGTCGGGGGGCTCAGCCCCAGCATTTT.